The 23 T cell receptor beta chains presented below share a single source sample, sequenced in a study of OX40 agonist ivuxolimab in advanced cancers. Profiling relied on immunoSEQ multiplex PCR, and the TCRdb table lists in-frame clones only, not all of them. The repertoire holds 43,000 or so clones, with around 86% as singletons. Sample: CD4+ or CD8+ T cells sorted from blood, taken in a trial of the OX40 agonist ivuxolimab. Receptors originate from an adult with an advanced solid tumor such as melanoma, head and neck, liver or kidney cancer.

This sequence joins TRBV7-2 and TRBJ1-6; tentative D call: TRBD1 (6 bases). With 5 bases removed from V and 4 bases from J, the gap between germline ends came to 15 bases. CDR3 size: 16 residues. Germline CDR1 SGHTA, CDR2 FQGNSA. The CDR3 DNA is TGTGCCAGCAGCCAACTGAGGACAGTTTATAATTCACCCCTCCACTTT. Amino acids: CASSQLRTVYNSPLHF.

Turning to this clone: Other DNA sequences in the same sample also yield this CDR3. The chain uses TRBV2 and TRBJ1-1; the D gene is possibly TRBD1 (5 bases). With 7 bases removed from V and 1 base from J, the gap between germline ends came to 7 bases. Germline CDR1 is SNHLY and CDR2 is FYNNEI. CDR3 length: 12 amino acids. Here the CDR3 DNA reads TGTGCCAGCAATAGGGGGAACACTGAAGCTTTCTTT. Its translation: CASNRGNTEAFF.

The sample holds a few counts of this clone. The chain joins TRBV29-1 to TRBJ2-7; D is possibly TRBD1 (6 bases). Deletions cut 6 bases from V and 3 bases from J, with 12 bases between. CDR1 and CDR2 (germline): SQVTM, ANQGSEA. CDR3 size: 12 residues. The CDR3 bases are TGCAGCGTAAGACAGGTGAACTACGAGCAGTACTTC. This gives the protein CSVRQVNYEQYF.

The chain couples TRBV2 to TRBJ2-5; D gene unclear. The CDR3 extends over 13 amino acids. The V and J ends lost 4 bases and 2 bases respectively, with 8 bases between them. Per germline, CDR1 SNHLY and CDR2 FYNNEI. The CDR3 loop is CASSGNGQETQYF. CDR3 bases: TGTGCCAGCAGTGGTAACGGACAAGAGACCCAGTACTTC.

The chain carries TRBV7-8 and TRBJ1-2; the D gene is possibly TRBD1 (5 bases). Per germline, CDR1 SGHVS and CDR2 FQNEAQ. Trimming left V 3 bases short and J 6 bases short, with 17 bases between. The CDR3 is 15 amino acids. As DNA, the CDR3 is TGTGCCAGCAGCTTGGACGGGACTGCCCAACATGGCTACACCTTC. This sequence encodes CASSLDGTAQHGYTF.

CDR3 sequence: CASSATSGTQYF. The CDR3, as DNA: TGTGCCAGCAGCGCGACTAGTGGCACCCAGTACTTC. J is TRBJ2-5 and V is TRBV21-1; the table's D call, TRBD2, was not checked against the DNA. TRBV21-1 is marked as a pseudogene. This CDR3 has 12 amino acids.

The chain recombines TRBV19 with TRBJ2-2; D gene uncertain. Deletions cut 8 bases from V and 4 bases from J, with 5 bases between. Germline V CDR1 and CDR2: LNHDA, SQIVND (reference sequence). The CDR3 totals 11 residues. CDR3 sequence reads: CASFSTGELFF. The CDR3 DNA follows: TGTGCCAGTTTCAGCACCGGGGAGCTGTTTTTT.

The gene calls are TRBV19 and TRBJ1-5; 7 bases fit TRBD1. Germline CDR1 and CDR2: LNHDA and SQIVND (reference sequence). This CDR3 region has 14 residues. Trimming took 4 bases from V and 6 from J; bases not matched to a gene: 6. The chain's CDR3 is CASSTRQGSQPQHF. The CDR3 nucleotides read TGTGCCAGTAGTACCAGACAGGGTAGTCAGCCCCAGCATTTT.

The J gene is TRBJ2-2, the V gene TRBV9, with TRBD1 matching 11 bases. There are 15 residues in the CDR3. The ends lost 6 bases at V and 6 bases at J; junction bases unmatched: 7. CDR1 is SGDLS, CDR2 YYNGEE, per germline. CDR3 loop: CASNPGTGGPGELFF. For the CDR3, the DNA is TGTGCCAGCAACCCCGGGACAGGGGGGCCCGGGGAGCTGTTTTTT.

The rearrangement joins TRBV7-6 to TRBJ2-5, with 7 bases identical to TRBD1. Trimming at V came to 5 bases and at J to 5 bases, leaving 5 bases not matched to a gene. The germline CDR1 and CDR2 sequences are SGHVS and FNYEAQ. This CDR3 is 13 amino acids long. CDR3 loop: CASSVGTVETQYF. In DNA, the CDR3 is TGTGCCAGCAGCGTCGGGACAGTTGAGACCCAGTACTTC.

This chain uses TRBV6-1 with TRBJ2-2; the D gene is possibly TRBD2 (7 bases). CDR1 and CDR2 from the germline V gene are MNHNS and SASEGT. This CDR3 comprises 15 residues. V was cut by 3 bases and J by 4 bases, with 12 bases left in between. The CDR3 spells CASSEGGLGTGELFF. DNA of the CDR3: TGTGCCAGCAGTGAGGGGGGGCTGGGCACCGGGGAGCTGTTTTTT.

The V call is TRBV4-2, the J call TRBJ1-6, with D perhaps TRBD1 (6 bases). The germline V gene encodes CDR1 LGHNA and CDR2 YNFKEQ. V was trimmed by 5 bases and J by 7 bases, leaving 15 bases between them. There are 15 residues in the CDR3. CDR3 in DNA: TGTGCCAGCAGCGCAGGGGCCCTGAGGAATTCACCCCTCCACTTT. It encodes CASSAGALRNSPLHF.

The CDR3 loop reads CATSRDHTGNQPQHF. In nucleotides, the CDR3 is TGTGCCACCAGCAGAGATCACACAGGCAATCAGCCCCAGCATTTT. The chain links TRBV15 to TRBJ1-5; D gene ambiguous. The CDR3 has 15 residues. Trimming took 0 bases from V and 2 from J, leaving 8 bases between them. Germline CDR1 reads LNHNV; CDR2 reads YYDKDF (reference sequence).

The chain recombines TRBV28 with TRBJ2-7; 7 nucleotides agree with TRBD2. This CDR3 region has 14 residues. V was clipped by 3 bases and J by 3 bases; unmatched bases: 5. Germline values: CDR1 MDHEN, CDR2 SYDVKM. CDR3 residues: CASSLGGVVYEQYF. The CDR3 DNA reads TGTGCCAGCAGTTTGGGGGGGGTGGTCTACGAGCAGTACTTC.

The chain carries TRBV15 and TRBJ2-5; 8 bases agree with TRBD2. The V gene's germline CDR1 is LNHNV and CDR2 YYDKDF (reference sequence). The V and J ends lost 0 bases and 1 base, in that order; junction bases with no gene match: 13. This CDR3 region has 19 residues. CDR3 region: CATSRERFQRGITQETQYF. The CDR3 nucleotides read TGTGCCACCAGCAGAGAAAGATTTCAGCGGGGGATCACCCAAGAGACCCAGTACTTC.

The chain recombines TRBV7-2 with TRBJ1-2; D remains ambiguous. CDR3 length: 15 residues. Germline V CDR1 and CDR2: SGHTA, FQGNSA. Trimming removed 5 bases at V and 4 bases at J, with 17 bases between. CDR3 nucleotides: TGTGCCAGCAGCCCTTCGGTTGGCACCGCCTATGGCTACACCTTC. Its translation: CASSPSVGTAYGYTF.

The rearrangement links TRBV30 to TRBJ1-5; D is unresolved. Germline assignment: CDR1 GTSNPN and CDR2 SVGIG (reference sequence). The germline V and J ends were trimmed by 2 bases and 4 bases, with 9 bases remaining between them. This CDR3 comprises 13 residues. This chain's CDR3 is CAWSSGENQPQHF. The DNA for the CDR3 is TGTGCCTGGAGTAGCGGGGAAAATCAGCCCCAGCATTTT. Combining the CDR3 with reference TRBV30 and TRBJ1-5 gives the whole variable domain SQTIHQWPATLVQPVGSPLSLECTVEGTSNPNLYWYRQAAGRGLQLLFYSVGIGQISSEVPQNLSASRPQDRQFILSSKKLLLSDSGFYLCAWSSGENQPQHFGDGTRLSIL.

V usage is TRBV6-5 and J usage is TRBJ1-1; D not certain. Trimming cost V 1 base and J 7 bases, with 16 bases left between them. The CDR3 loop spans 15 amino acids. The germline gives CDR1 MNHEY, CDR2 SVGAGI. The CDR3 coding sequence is TGTGCCAGCAGTTACTTGGAGGGAGGGTGGGGTGAAGCTTTCTTT. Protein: CASSYLEGGWGEAFF.

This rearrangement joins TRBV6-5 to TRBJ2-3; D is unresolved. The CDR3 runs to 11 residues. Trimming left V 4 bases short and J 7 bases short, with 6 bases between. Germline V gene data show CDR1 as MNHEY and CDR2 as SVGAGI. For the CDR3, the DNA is TGTGCCAGCAGTTCTACCCATACGCAGTATTTT. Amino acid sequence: CASSSTHTQYF.

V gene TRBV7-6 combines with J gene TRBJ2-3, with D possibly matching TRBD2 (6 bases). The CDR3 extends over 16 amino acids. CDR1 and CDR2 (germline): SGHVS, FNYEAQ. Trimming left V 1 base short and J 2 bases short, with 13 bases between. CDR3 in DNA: TGTGCCAGCAGCTTAGAGCGGGCATTAAACACAGATACGCAGTATTTT. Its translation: CASSLERALNTDTQYF. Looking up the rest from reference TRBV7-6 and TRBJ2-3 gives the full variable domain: GAGVSQSPRYKVTKRGQDVALRCDPISGHVSLYWYRQALGQGPEFLTYFNYEAQQDKSGLPNDRFSAERPEGSISTLTIQRTEQRDSAMYRCASSLERALNTDTQYFGPGTRLTVL.

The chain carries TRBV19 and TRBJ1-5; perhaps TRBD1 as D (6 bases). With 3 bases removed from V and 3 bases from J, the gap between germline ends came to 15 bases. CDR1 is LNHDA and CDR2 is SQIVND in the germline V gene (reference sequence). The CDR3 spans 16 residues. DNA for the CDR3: TGTGCCAGTAGTATCTCCCGCAGGGGAAACAATCAGCCCCAGCATTTT. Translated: CASSISRRGNNQPQHF.

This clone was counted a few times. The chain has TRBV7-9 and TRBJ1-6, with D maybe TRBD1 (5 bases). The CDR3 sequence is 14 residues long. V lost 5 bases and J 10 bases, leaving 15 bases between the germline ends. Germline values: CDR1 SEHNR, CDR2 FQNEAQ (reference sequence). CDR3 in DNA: TGTGCCAGCAGCACAGAACGGGACGGCTCACCCCTCCACTTT. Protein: CASSTERDGSPLHF. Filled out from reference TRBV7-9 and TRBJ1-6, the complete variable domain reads DTGVSQNPRHKITKRGQNVTFRCDPISEHNRLYWYRQTLGQGPEFLTYFQNEAQLEKSRLLSDRFSAERPKGSFSTLEIQRTEQGDSAMYLCASSTERDGSPLHFGNGTRLTVT.

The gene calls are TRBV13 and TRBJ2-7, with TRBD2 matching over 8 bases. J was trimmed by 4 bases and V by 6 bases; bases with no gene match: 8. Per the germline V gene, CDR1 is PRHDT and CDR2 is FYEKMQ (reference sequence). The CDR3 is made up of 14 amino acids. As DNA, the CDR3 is TGTGCCAGCAGTGAACAGCGGGAGCGGTACGAGCAGTACTTC. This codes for CASSEQRERYEQYF.